A single sample gave rise to the 28 T cell receptor beta chains below, sequenced in a study of T cell changes during pregnancy in multiple sclerosis. Profiling relied on immunoSEQ multiplex PCR, and the TCRdb table lists in-frame clones only, not all of them. The sample has some 120,000 clones; over 85% are singletons. Source: peripheral blood, taken before pregnancy. The receptors originated from a female donor with multiple sclerosis, enrolled in a pregnancy study.

The rearrangement uses TRBV5-8 and TRBJ1-1; a possible D gene is TRBD1 (6 bases). Germline loops: CDR1 SGHTS, CDR2 YDEGEE. V dropped 1 base and J dropped 11 bases, with 18 bases sitting between them. This CDR3 spans 14 amino acids. The CDR3 region is CASSLRAGGLGAFF. For the CDR3, the DNA is TGTGCCAGCAGCTTGAGGGCCGGGGGGCTCGGGGCTTTCTTT.

This clone was detected once. This rearrangement joins TRBV21-1 to TRBJ2-1; the DNA was not used to check the table's D call, TRBD1. TRBV21-1 has pseudogene status. CDR3 length: 18 residues. The CDR3 DNA reads TGTGCCAGCCCAGTACGGGACAGGGCCCCCTACTCCTACAATGAGCAGTTCTTC. Encoded protein: CASPVRDRAPYSYNEQFF.

The chain couples TRBV11-3 to TRBJ2-3, with 12 nucleotides matching TRBD2. Germline-derived CDR1 and CDR2 are SGHNT and YENEEA. V lost 5 bases to trimming and J lost 4 bases; unmatched junction nucleotides: 4. This CDR3 is 15 amino acids long. CDR3 protein: CASSTTSGGPDTQYF. The CDR3 nucleotides read TGTGCCAGCAGCACGACTAGCGGGGGACCAGATACGCAGTATTTT.

The chain is built from TRBV6-1 and TRBJ2-3; 9 bases line up with TRBD2. The CDR3 has 15 amino acids. V was clipped by 6 bases and J by 0 bases; unmatched bases: 4. The germline V gene encodes CDR1 MNHNS and CDR2 SASEGT. CDR3 nucleotide sequence: TGTGCCAGCAGGGATAGCGGGGGAAGCACAGATACGCAGTATTTT. It encodes CASRDSGGSTDTQYF.

The rearrangement joins TRBV27 to TRBJ1-2; 9 bases fit TRBD1. With 5 bases clipped from V and 5 bases from J, the junction kept 12 bases outside the gene matches. This CDR3 region has 16 residues. The V gene's germline CDR1 is MNHEY and CDR2 SMNVEV (reference sequence). The CDR3 DNA reads TGTGCCAGCAGTGAACAGGGGGCGACCAGAATATATGGCTACACCTTC. This sequence encodes CASSEQGATRIYGYTF.

The genes are TRBV6-5 and TRBJ1-1, with 8 bases matching TRBD1. Trimming cost V 6 bases and J 6 bases; bases outside gene matches: 9. CDR3 length equals 14 residues. The germline V gene encodes CDR1 MNHEY and CDR2 SVGAGI. CDR3 residues: CASSPRTGWAEAFF. The CDR3 DNA is TGTGCCAGCAGCCCCCGGACAGGGTGGGCTGAAGCTTTCTTT.

The chain couples TRBV7-9 to TRBJ2-7; 9 bases are a match to TRBD1. CDR1 is SEHNR and CDR2 is FQNEAQ in the germline V gene (reference sequence). The V gene end was trimmed by 3 bases and the J gene end by 6 bases; junction bases not matched to a gene: 0. CDR3 length: 12 amino acids. CDR3 DNA sequence: TGTGCCAGCAGCTTGGACAGGGGCGAGCAGTACTTC. Its protein is CASSLDRGEQYF.

V gene TRBV6-5 combines with J gene TRBJ1-4; 7 nucleotides match TRBD1. The CDR3 consists of 14 residues. The trim removed 5 bases at V and 3 bases at J, leaving 3 bases unmatched. Germline-derived CDR1 and CDR2 are MNHEY and SVGAGI. The CDR3, as DNA: TGTGCCAGCAGTGACAGGGCCGCTAATGAAAAACTGTTTTTT. Its translation is CASSDRAANEKLFF.

The chain recombines TRBV19 with TRBJ2-7; 11 bases are a match to TRBD1. The V and J ends lost 10 bases and 0 bases, in that order; junction bases with no gene match: 32. From germline, CDR1 is LNHDA and CDR2 SQIVND (reference sequence). The CDR3 consists of 23 residues. This CDR3 reads CATSKGQGANKGTSRASSYEQYF. CDR3 coding DNA: TGTGCCACCAGCAAAGGACAGGGGGCTAATAAGGGGACTAGCAGGGCTTCCTCCTACGAGCAGTACTTC.

The V and J genes are TRBV2 and TRBJ1-1; TRBD1 is a possible D gene (6 bases). Germline CDR1 SNHLY, CDR2 FYNNEI. V was shortened by 4 bases and J by 0 bases, with 12 bases between the two germline ends. The CDR3 sequence is 15 residues long. DNA of the CDR3: TGTGCCAGCAGTGTACAGGGTGCTGTGAACACTGAAGCTTTCTTT. This gives the protein CASSVQGAVNTEAFF.

The chain carries TRBV30 and TRBJ2-7; 8 bases map to TRBD1. Germline V gives CDR1 GTSNPN, CDR2 SVGIG (reference sequence). There are 16 residues in the CDR3. V lost 0 bases to trimming and J lost 3 bases; unmatched junction nucleotides: 10. For the CDR3, the DNA is TGTGCCTGGAGTGTAAAGTCGGGGACAGGACACTACGAGCAGTACTTC. It translates to CAWSVKSGTGHYEQYF.

The CDR3 is CASSLRRGTNNYGYTF. The CDR3 DNA reads as TGTGCCAGCAGCTTGAGGCGGGGCACCAATAACTATGGCTACACCTTC. V gene TRBV5-4 combines with J gene TRBJ1-2, with D maybe TRBD1 (5 bases). From germline, CDR1 is SGHNT and CDR2 YYREEE (reference sequence). This CDR3 has 16 amino acids. V was pared by 1 base and J by 1 base, with 14 bases between.

The DNA for the CDR3 is TGCAGCGCCTTGGAGGGGGGGCGATACACCGGGGAGCTGTTTTTT. This gives the protein CSALEGGRYTGELFF. This rearrangement joins TRBV29-1 to TRBJ2-2; tentatively, D is TRBD2 (7 bases). V lost 7 bases and J lost 3, with 18 bases in between. CDR3 length: 15 residues. The germline CDR1 and CDR2 sequences are SQVTM and ANQGSEA.

The rearrangement joins TRBV5-1 to TRBJ2-1; 7 positions match TRBD1. Unmatched junction bases numbered 1, after V lost 3 bases and J lost 4 bases. CDR1 is SGHRS and CDR2 is YFSETQ in the germline V gene. This CDR3 has 13 residues. The CDR3 bases are TGCGCCAGCAGCTGGGACAGTTACAATGAGCAGTTCTTC. Amino acids: CASSWDSYNEQFF.

The chain joins TRBV9 to TRBJ2-7; D may be TRBD2 (7 bases). The ends were cut back, 4 bases at V and 3 bases at J, with 14 bases in the middle. In germline, CDR1 is SGDLS, CDR2 YYNGEE. The CDR3 is made up of 14 amino acids. The CDR3 sequence: CASSPRGANYEQYF. CDR3 sequence (DNA): TGTGCCAGCAGCCCCCGGGGGGCGAACTACGAGCAGTACTTC.

This chain uses TRBV28 with TRBJ1-2, with 10 bases matching TRBD1. The CDR3 loop spans 16 amino acids. Per germline, CDR1 MDHEN and CDR2 SYDVKM. The V segment lost 0 bases and the J segment 4 bases; nucleotides outside the gene matches: 5. The CDR3 loop is CASSLWTGGRSYGYTF. CDR3 coding DNA: TGTGCCAGCAGTTTATGGACAGGGGGCAGGAGCTATGGCTACACCTTC.

The V gene is TRBV30, the J gene TRBJ1-5; tentatively, D is TRBD1 (6 bases). The CDR3 contains 13 residues. Germline CDR1 and CDR2: GTSNPN and SVGIG (reference sequence). The V and J ends lost 2 bases and 2 bases respectively, with 7 bases between them. CDR3 sequence (DNA): TGTGCCTGGAGTCGACAGGGCAATCAGCCCCAGCATTTT. Translating gives CAWSRQGNQPQHF. The full variable domain, its missing parts supplied by reference TRBV30 and TRBJ1-5, is SQTIHQWPATLVQPVGSPLSLECTVEGTSNPNLYWYRQAAGRGLQLLFYSVGIGQISSEVPQNLSASRPQDRQFILSSKKLLLSDSGFYLCAWSRQGNQPQHFGDGTRLSIL.

This clone was counted between two and nine times. The chain's CDR3 is CASSPRGISGDSPLHF. The CDR3, as DNA: TGTGCCAGCAGTCCCCGGGGGATTTCGGGTGATTCACCCCTCCACTTT. The chain has TRBV27 and TRBJ1-6; the D gene is possibly TRBD1 (5 bases). Germline CDR1 is MNHEY and CDR2 is SMNVEV (reference sequence). V was clipped by 5 bases and J by 8 bases, with 19 bases between them. CDR3 length: 16 amino acids.

The chain has TRBV10-3 and TRBJ1-1; D is unclear. The germline V gene has CDR1 ENHRY and CDR2 SYGVKD. This CDR3 has 14 residues. Trimming cost V 0 bases and J 5 bases, with 10 bases left between them. The DNA for the CDR3 is TGTGCCATCAGTGAGTCCGGGGTCGGAACTGAAGCTTTCTTT. Protein: CAISESGVGTEAFF.

The chain combines TRBV6-5 with TRBJ2-4; weak D call: TRBD2 (7 bases). V was pared by 2 bases and J by 6 bases, with 14 bases between. The CDR3 has 15 residues. The germline V gene encodes CDR1 MNHEY and CDR2 SVGAGI. CDR3 DNA sequence: TGTGCCAGCAGTTACCTTGGGGGGGGCGGAAACATTCAGTACTTC. Protein: CASSYLGGGGNIQYF.

A single count supports this clone. The gene calls are TRBV15 and TRBJ2-3; tentative D call: TRBD2 (5 bases). Germline-derived CDR1 and CDR2 are LNHNV and YYDKDF (reference sequence). Trimming took off 0 bases at V and 4 bases at J, with 8 bases between the two ends. The CDR3 has 14 amino acids. The CDR3 bases are TGTGCCACCAGCAGAGAGTCCGGGGCAGATACGCAGTATTTT. It specifies CATSRESGADTQYF.

The chain recombines TRBV28 with TRBJ2-1, with 9 bases identical to TRBD2. Germline values: CDR1 MDHEN, CDR2 SYDVKM. V trimming: 6 bases; J trimming: 0 bases; junction bases outside the gene matches: 6. The CDR3 sequence is 16 residues long. The DNA for the CDR3 is TGTGCCAGCAGCTGGATTAGCGGGAGCTCCTACAATGAGCAGTTCTTC. This gives the protein CASSWISGSSYNEQFF.

This chain links TRBV10-3 with TRBJ2-1; 9 positions match TRBD1. Germline V gene sequence: CDR1 ENHRY, CDR2 SYGVKD. CDR3 length: 15 amino acids. Germline trimming cut 6 bases from V and 8 bases from J; bases unmatched to any gene: 11. DNA of the CDR3: TGTGCCATCAGCCATACCGGGACAGGGAATCATGAGCAGTTCTTC. Its protein is CAISHTGTGNHEQFF.

The J gene is TRBJ1-4, the V gene TRBV12-2; the DNA was not compared with TRBD1, the D call given in the table. TRBV12-2 constitutes a pseudogene. The CDR3 runs 17 residues. CDR3 bases: TGTGCAAGTCGCTTACCCCTGACAGTTGCAACTAATGAAAAACTGTTTTTT. Translation gives CASRLPLTVATNEKLFF.

The chain has TRBV28 and TRBJ2-1, with TRBD2 as a possible D gene (5 bases). The CDR3 runs to 14 residues. Trimming removed 7 bases from V and 6 bases from J, with 16 bases in between. Germline loops: CDR1 MDHEN, CDR2 SYDVKM. The CDR3 DNA is TGTGCCAGCATAGGGAGTGCCGGCTTCAATGAGCAGTTCTTC. The encoded protein is CASIGSAGFNEQFF.

V is TRBV5-4 and J is TRBJ1-2; 10 bases line up with TRBD1. There are 15 residues in the CDR3. Germline V CDR1 and CDR2: SGHNT, YYREEE (reference sequence). The ends lost 0 bases at V and 1 base at J; junction bases unmatched: 0. This chain's CDR3 is CASSLGTGGNYGYTF. CDR3 nucleotide sequence: TGTGCCAGCAGCTTGGGGACAGGGGGTAACTATGGCTACACCTTC.

The V call is TRBV5-1, the J call TRBJ2-2; TRBD2 is a possible D gene (5 bases). This CDR3 is 16 amino acids long. Looked up from germline, CDR1 is SGHRS and CDR2 is YFSETQ. Between the trimmed V and J ends, which lost 2 bases and 4 bases, there was a span of 15 bases. CDR3 sequence reads: CASSFPGSRGTGELFF. In DNA form, the CDR3 reads TGCGCCAGCAGCTTCCCGGGGAGCCGAGGCACCGGGGAGCTGTTTTTT.

This sequence joins TRBV9 and TRBJ1-2; 12 positions match TRBD1. The CDR3 runs to 16 residues. Germline-derived CDR1 and CDR2 are SGDLS and YYNGEE. V was clipped by 3 bases and J by 2 bases; unmatched bases: 5. CDR3 nucleotides: TGTGCCAGCAGCGGTACGGGGACAGGGGGCAACTATGGCTACACCTTC. Translating gives CASSGTGTGGNYGYTF.